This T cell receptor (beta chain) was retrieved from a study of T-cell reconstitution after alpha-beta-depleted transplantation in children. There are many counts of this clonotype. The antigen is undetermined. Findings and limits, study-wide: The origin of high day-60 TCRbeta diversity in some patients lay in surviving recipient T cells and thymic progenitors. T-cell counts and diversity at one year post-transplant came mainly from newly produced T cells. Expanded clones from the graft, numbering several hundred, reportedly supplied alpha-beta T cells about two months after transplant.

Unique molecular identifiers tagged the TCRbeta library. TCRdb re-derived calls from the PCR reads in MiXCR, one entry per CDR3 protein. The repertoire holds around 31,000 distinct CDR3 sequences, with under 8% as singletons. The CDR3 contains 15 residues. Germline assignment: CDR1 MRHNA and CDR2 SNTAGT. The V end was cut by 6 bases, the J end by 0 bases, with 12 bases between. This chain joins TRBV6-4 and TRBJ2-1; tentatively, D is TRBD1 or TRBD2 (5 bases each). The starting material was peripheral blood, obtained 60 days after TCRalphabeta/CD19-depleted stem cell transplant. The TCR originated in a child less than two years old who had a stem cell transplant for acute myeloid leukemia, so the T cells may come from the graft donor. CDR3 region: CASRGWGSSYNEQFF. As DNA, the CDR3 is TGTGCCAGCAGAGGCTGGGGGAGCTCCTACAATGAGCAGTTCTTC.